The next 16 T cell receptor beta chains were all read from a single sample in a study of blood T cell repertoires in COVID-19. Here immunoSEQ multiplex PCR was the method, and the copy in TCRdb shows in-frame clones only, minus some. The sample contains more than 85,000 clones, approximately 90% of which appear only once. Sample: peripheral blood. All receptors derive from a man between 50 and 59 years old with active COVID-19.

The chain joins TRBV12-2 to TRBJ2-4; TRBD2, the table's D call, was not compared with the DNA. TRBV12-2 is noted as a pseudogene. The CDR3 loop spans 16 amino acids. The CDR3: CASRPGGPTSVDIQYF. The CDR3 bases are TGTGCAAGTCGACCGGGGGGACCCACCTCGGTTGACATTCAGTACTTC.

This clone was seen a handful of times. The chain uses TRBV7-9 and TRBJ1-2; no clear D. There are 14 residues in the CDR3. CDR1 is SEHNR, CDR2 FQNEAQ, per germline (reference sequence). Trimming stripped 4 bases from V and 8 bases from J, with 17 bases between. The CDR3 bases are TGTGCCAGCAGCTCCCCCGTGGGCGCGGGCGGCTACACCTTC. It is translated as CASSSPVGAGGYTF. Together with reference TRBV7-9 and TRBJ1-2, the CDR3 gives the full variable domain: DTGVSQNPRHKITKRGQNVTFRCDPISEHNRLYWYRQTLGQGPEFLTYFQNEAQLEKSRLLSDRFSAERPKGSFSTLEIQRTEQGDSAMYLCASSSPVGAGGYTFGSGTRLTVV.

The J gene is TRBJ1-5, the V gene TRBV6-5; the match to TRBD1 covers 9 bases. This CDR3 comprises 15 residues. CDR1 and CDR2 (germline): MNHEY, SVGAGI. The V gene end was trimmed by 5 bases and the J gene end by 2 bases; junction bases not matched to a gene: 4. CDR3 amino acids: CASSRQGGGNQPQHF. DNA for the CDR3: TGTGCCAGCAGTCGACAGGGGGGAGGCAATCAGCCCCAGCATTTT.

The chain is built from TRBV5-1 and TRBJ2-5; tentatively, D is TRBD2 (7 bases). This CDR3 has 16 residues. Trimming removed 1 base at V and 1 base at J, with 14 bases between. Looked up from germline, CDR1 is SGHRS and CDR2 is YFSETQ. CDR3 sequence: CASSLYWGGGQETQYF. The CDR3 DNA follows: TGCGCCAGCAGCTTGTACTGGGGAGGGGGCCAAGAGACCCAGTACTTC.

The rearrangement joins TRBV30 to TRBJ2-5; TRBD1 matches 8 bases. Germline CDR1 GTSNPN, CDR2 SVGIG (reference sequence). The CDR3 totals 13 residues. Trimming cost V 3 bases and J 5 bases; bases outside gene matches: 5. For the CDR3, the DNA is TGTGCCTGGAGCAGGGGGCTTGAGGAGACCCAGTACTTC. Its protein is CAWSRGLEETQYF.

About this clone: The DNA is left out, because the CDR3 cannot be placed on it with certainty; the CDR3 is given as TCRdb lists it. The chain has TRBV2 and TRBJ1-1; the table assigns TRBD1, which was not confirmed against the DNA. With termini counted, the CDR3 has 14 amino acids. Germline CDR1 is SNHLY and CDR2 is FYNNEI. The CDR3 is CASILDSVSSEAFF.

V gene TRBV4-1 combines with J gene TRBJ2-3; 9 positions match TRBD2. V shed 4 bases and J 3 bases; nucleotides not matched to a gene: 5. The germline V gene encodes CDR1 MGHRA and CDR2 YSYEKL. This CDR3 comprises 15 residues. DNA for the CDR3: TGCGCCAGCAGCCGCCGGGCGGGGGGGACAGATACGCAGTATTTT. Amino acids: CASSRRAGGTDTQYF.

V gene TRBV7-3 combines with J gene TRBJ2-5; weak D call: TRBD2 (5 bases). CDR3 size: 15 residues. V gave up 5 bases and J gave up 1 base, with 14 bases separating them. Germline CDR1 reads SGHTA; CDR2 reads FQGTGA. The CDR3 protein is CASSPRRGPQETQYF. The CDR3 nucleotides read TGTGCCAGCAGCCCCAGACGGGGTCCCCAAGAGACCCAGTACTTC.

This rearrangement joins TRBV9 to TRBJ1-3; D is uncertain. The CDR3 is 14 residues long. CDR1 is SGDLS and CDR2 is YYNGEE in the germline V gene. The germline V and J ends were trimmed by 1 base and 2 bases, with 7 bases remaining between them. CDR3 DNA: TGTGCCAGCAGCGTACGAGGAACTGGAAACACCATATATTTT. Amino acids: CASSVRGTGNTIYF.

This clone has a handful of counts. The gene calls are TRBV19 and TRBJ1-2; tentatively, D is TRBD1 (5 bases). This CDR3 has 13 residues. The ends were cut back, 5 bases at V and 1 base at J, with 8 bases in the middle. Germline V gene sequence: CDR1 LNHDA, CDR2 SQIVND (reference sequence). The CDR3 reads CASSPQGNYGYTF. CDR3 nucleotide sequence: TGTGCCAGTAGTCCTCAGGGTAACTATGGCTACACCTTC.

A few counts support this clone. The chain couples TRBV3-1 (or the pseudogene TRBV3-2) to TRBJ2-2, with D perhaps matching TRBD1 (7 bases). CDR1 LGHDT and CDR2 YNNKEL come from the germline V gene (reference sequence). Trimming pared 3 bases from V and 5 bases from J, leaving 16 bases between. The CDR3 extends over 16 amino acids. This CDR3 reads CASSQTRGGGTGELFF. The CDR3 nucleotides are TGTGCCAGCAGCCAGACTAGAGGGGGCGGAACCGGGGAGCTGTTTTTT.

This clone came up once. This CDR3 reads CASSSPNSPLHF. CDR3 nucleotide sequence: TGTGCCAGCAGTTCCCCAAATTCACCCCTCCACTTT. The J gene is TRBJ1-6, the V gene TRBV6-5; unclear D gene. This CDR3 is built from 12 residues. From germline, CDR1 is MNHEY and CDR2 SVGAGI. Trimming shortened V by 4 bases and J by 7 bases, and 5 bases separated the two germline ends.

The chain joins TRBV5-1 to TRBJ1-1, with D possibly TRBD1 on 6 matching bases. CDR3 length: 14 residues. Looked up from germline, CDR1 is SGHRS and CDR2 is YFSETQ. The V end was cut by 3 bases, the J end by 9 bases, with 18 bases between. Written as DNA, the CDR3 is TGCGCCAGCAGCTACTCAACAGGGAGTAGTCAAGCTTTCTTT. This translates into CASSYSTGSSQAFF.

This clone was recorded only once. CDR3 nucleotide sequence: TGTGCCAGCAGCGCAGGACAGGGGGTTACAGATACGCAGTATTTT. This translates into CASSAGQGVTDTQYF. The chain combines TRBV9 with TRBJ2-3; 10 bases map to TRBD1. Germline V CDR1 and CDR2: SGDLS, YYNGEE. The CDR3 covers 15 residues. The V gene end was trimmed by 3 bases and the J gene end by 3 bases; junction bases not matched to a gene: 4.

The chain joins TRBV2 to TRBJ1-2, with D possibly being TRBD1 (5 bases). V was shortened by 4 bases and J by 7 bases, with 16 bases between the two germline ends. Germline lookup yields CDR1 SNHLY and CDR2 FYNNEI. The length of the CDR3 is 14 residues. Here the CDR3 reads CASSAGVHQGGYTF. In nucleotides, the CDR3 is TGTGCCAGCAGTGCGGGGGTCCATCAGGGTGGCTACACCTTC.

The rearrangement joins TRBV9 to TRBJ2-3, with 8 bases aligning to TRBD1. Germline V gene lookup returns CDR1 SGDLS and CDR2 YYNGEE. This CDR3 contains 17 residues. The ends lost 4 bases at V and 6 bases at J; junction bases unmatched: 16. CDR3: CASSFNRDRKFGDTQYF. The CDR3 nucleotides are TGTGCCAGCAGCTTCAACCGGGACAGGAAATTCGGTGATACGCAGTATTTT.